Sequencing of this TCR beta chain was carried out in a study of blood T cell repertoires in COVID-19. Across the whole study: Nucleic acid was either cDNA or gDNA, and it came from T cells, B-cell-depleted T cells, or PBMCs.

Participants spanned ages roughly 18 to 90 years and resided in about two dozen US areas. In Cohort 3, a recovered donor had either two negative PCRs, clearance, or symptom resolution. How the authors handled the data: Estimated nucleated cell counts came from reference gene primer amplification. Profiling relied on immunoSEQ multiplex PCR, and the TCRdb table lists in-frame clones only, not all of them. That table gives V, J and clone size, and the DNA gave D and trimming. This sample carries 200,000 to 250,000 clones, around nine tenths of them seen once, and the ten largest clones take roughly 1.6%. The TCR comes from a woman aged 45-65 years who had recovered from COVID-19. Sequencing was carried out using PBMCs or T cells enriched from blood (not recorded which).

The chain's CDR3 is CASRQGQGANVLTF. The CDR3 DNA is TGTGCCAGCAGACAGGGGCAAGGGGCCAACGTCCTGACTTTC. The chain recombines TRBV27 with TRBJ2-6; 7 bases are a match to TRBD1. The CDR3 length is 14 residues. The germline V gene encodes CDR1 MNHEY and CDR2 SMNVEV (reference sequence). After removal of 6 bases from V and 4 bases from J, the junction contained 3 bases not matched to a gene.